A single T cell receptor beta chain is shown here with its context. Its matching antigen is unknown. Sequencing was performed with immunoSEQ multiplex PCR; in TCRdb, only in-frame clones are kept and a portion is missing. The sample lists about 110,000 clones; around 91% were seen once. Investigators merged groups given second doses at roughly 4 or roughly 12 weeks. This record comes from a study of T cell responses to AZD1222 COVID-19 vaccine. Study-wide results and limits: Among the donors, most were white British and more were female, and clonal diversity was possibly underestimated. Baseline testing showed seropositivity in only six or seven AZD1222 recipients.

V trimming: 3 bases; J trimming: 5 bases; junction bases outside the gene matches: 5. The CDR3 spans 16 residues. Per the germline V gene, CDR1 is MNHEY and CDR2 is SMNVEV (reference sequence). The sequence derives from an adult who received the AZD1222 COVID-19 vaccine. The genes are TRBV27 and TRBJ2-1; 12 bases line up with TRBD2. Sample: peripheral blood, taken 28 days after the second AZD1222 dose. This chain's CDR3 is CASSLLAGGPNNEQFF. The CDR3 DNA reads as TGTGCCAGCAGTTTGCTAGCGGGGGGGCCTAACAATGAGCAGTTCTTC.